A selection of T cell receptor beta chains follows, all from one sample in a study of a mutant IDH1 vaccine in newly diagnosed glioma. The assay was immunoSEQ multiplex PCR, and TCRdb's table has in-frame clones only and misses some. The sample includes around 37,000 clones, around four fifths of them seen just once. Material: PBMCs, obtained from a glioma patient treated with radiotherapy, temozolomide or both. The receptors here all came from a man in his forties with glioma. Some clones in this sample may be carry-over from other donors' samples. Both conserved end residues are part of each CDR3. The D gene is left open where the match is weak. Clone size appears in some rows only: once, few, many, or a class for an expanded clone.

v_gene	d_gene	j_gene	abundance	CDR3nt	CDR3aa
TRBV4-1	-	TRBJ1-5	-	TGCGCCAGCAGCCAAGCCCTAGGGGACCCCCGAATTGGGTGGTATCAGCCCCAGCATTTT	CASSQALGDPRIGWYQPQHF
TRBV7-6	-	TRBJ1-2	-	TGTGCCAGCAGCTTAGGCAACCTGGCAGGGCGGCCTGGCTACACCTTC	CASSLGNLAGRPGYTF
TRBV9	-	TRBJ1-1	-	TGTGCCAGCAGCGTAGCTCCGGGGGGGGACACTGAAGCTTTCTTT	CASSVAPGGDTEAFF
TRBV7-2	-	TRBJ1-2	-	TGTGCCAGCAGCAACGCCCCCGGGCTGTTCAACTATGGCTACACCTTC	CASSNAPGLFNYGYTF
TRBV2	TRBD2	TRBJ2-7	-	TGTGCCAGCAGACCCGGGACTAGCGGGTACGAGCAGTACTTC	CASRPGTSGYEQYF
TRBV15	-	TRBJ1-1	-	TGTGCCACCCAGGACGGCCGACTGAACACTGAAGCTTTCTTT	CATQDGRLNTEAFF
TRBV18	-	TRBJ2-7	medium-sized	TGTGCCAGCTCTCAGAAGACGGCAGGCCCCCAGCAGTACTTC	CASSQKTAGPQQYF
TRBV5-1	TRBD1	TRBJ2-7	-	TGCGCCAGCAGCCCATTCCCGGGACAGTCCTACGAGCAGTACTTC	CASSPFPGQSYEQYF
TRBV13	TRBD1	TRBJ1-1	-	TGTGCCAGCCTCGACGGACAGGAGAACACTGAAGCTTTCTTT	CASLDGQENTEAFF
TRBV7-9	-	TRBJ2-3	-	TGTGCCAGCAGCTCCTTGCGGGACGTTACAGATACGCAGTATTTT	CASSSLRDVTDTQYF
TRBV2	-	TRBJ1-2	-	TGTGCCAGCAGTAGACTGATTAACTATGGCTACACCTTC	CASSRLINYGYTF
TRBV6-1	-	TRBJ1-6	-	TGTGCCAGCATTGCCAAGGAATCCTATAATTCACCCCTCCACTTT	CASIAKESYNSPLHF
TRBV4-3	-	TRBJ1-1	-	TGCGCCAGCAGCCAAGACGGCGGCACTGAAGCTTTCTTT	CASSQDGGTEAFF
TRBV30	-	TRBJ1-5	-	TGTGCCTGGAGTGCCGTGGGGGGGGATCAGCCCCAGCATTTT	CAWSAVGGDQPQHF